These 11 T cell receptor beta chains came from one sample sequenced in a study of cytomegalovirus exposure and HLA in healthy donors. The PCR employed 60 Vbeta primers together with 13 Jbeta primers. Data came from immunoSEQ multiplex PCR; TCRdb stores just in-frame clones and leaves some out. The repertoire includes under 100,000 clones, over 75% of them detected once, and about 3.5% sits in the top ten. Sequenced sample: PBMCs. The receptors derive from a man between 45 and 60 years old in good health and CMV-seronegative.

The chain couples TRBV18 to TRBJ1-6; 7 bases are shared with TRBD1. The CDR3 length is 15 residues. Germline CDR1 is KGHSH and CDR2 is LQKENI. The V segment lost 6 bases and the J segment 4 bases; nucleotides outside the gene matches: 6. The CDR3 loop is CASSPEGQYNSPLHF. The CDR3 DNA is TGTGCCAGCTCGCCGGAGGGACAGTATAATTCACCCCTCCACTTT.

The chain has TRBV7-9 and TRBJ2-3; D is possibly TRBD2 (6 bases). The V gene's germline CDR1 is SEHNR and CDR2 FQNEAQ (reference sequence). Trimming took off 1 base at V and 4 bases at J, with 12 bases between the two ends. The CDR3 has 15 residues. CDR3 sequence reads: CASSLGGTGADTQYF. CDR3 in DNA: TGTGCCAGCAGCTTAGGGGGGACGGGAGCAGATACGCAGTATTTT.

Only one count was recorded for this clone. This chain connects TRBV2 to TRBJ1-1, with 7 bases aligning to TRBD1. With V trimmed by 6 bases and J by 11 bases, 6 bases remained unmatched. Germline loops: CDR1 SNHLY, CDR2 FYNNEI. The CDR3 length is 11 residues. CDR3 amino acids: CASSPTRGAFF. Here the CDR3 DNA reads TGTGCCAGCAGCCCCACCAGGGGGGCTTTCTTT.

The CDR3 region has the DNA TGTGCCATCACTGACGGACAGGGTGCCACTGAAGCTTTCTTT. Translated: CAITDGQGATEAFF. The chain has TRBV10-3 and TRBJ1-1; 8 bases are a match to TRBD1. Germline trimming cut 7 bases from V and 4 bases from J; bases unmatched to any gene: 8. Germline CDR1 reads ENHRY; CDR2 reads SYGVKD. The CDR3 runs 14 residues.

CDR3 region: CASSFQQGSRTQYF. CDR3 DNA: TGCGCCAGCAGCTTCCAGCAGGGTAGTCGGACCCAGTACTTC. The rearrangement links TRBV5-1 to TRBJ2-5; maybe TRBD1 (5 bases). The germline gives CDR1 SGHRS, CDR2 YFSETQ. The V and J ends lost 2 bases and 7 bases respectively, with 15 bases between them. The CDR3 is 14 amino acids.

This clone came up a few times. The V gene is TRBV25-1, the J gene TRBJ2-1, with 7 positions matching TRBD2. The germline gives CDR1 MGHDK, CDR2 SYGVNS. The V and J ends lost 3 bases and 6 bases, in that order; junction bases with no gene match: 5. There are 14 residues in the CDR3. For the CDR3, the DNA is TGTGCCAGCAGTGACGCAGGCGGGAGCAATGAGCAGTTCTTC. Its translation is CASSDAGGSNEQFF.

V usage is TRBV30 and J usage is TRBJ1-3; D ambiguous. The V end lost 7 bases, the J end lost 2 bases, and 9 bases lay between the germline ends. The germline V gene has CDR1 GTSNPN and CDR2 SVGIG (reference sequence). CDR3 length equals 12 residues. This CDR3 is CAFSQAGNTIYF. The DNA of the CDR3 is TGTGCCTTTTCCCAGGCTGGAAACACCATATATTTT.

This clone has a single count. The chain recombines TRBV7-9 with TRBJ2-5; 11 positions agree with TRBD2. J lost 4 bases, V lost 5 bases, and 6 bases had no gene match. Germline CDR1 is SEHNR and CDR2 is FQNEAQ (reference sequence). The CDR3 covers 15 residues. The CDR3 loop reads CASSTLLAGGETQYF. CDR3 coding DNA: TGTGCCAGCAGCACTCTCCTAGCGGGGGGAGAGACCCAGTACTTC. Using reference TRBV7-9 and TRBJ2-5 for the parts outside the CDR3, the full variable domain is DTGVSQNPRHKITKRGQNVTFRCDPISEHNRLYWYRQTLGQGPEFLTYFQNEAQLEKSRLLSDRFSAERPKGSFSTLEIQRTEQGDSAMYLCASSTLLAGGETQYFGPGTRLLVL.

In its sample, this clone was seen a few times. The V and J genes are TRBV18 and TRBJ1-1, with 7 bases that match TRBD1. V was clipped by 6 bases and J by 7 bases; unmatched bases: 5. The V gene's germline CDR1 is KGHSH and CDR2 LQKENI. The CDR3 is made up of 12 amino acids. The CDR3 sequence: CASSQDRDEAFF. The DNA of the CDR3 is TGTGCCAGCTCTCAAGACAGGGATGAAGCTTTCTTT. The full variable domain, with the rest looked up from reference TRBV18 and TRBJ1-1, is NAGVMQNPRHLVRRRGQEARLRCSPMKGHSHVYWYRQLPEEGLKFMVYLQKENIIDESGMPKERFSAEFPKEGPSILRIQQVVRGDSAAYFCASSQDRDEAFFGQGTRLTVV.

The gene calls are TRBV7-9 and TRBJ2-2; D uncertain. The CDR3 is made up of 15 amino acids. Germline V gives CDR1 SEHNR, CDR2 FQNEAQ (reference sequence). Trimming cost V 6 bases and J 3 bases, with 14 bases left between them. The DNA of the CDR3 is TGTGCCAGCAGACGAACGAGTTGGTACACCGGGGAGCTGTTTTTT. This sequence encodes CASRRTSWYTGELFF.

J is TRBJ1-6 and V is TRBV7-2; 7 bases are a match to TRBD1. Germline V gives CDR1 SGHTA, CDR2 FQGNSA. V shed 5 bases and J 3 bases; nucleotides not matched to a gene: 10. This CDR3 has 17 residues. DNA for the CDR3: TGTGCCAGCAGCCTTAGAGGGACAGCCCTCTATAATTCACCCCTCCACTTT. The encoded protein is CASSLRGTALYNSPLHF. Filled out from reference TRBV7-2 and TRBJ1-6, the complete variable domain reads GAGVSQSPSNKVTEKGKDVELRCDPISGHTALYWYRQSLGQGLEFLIYFQGNSAPDKSGLPSDRFSAERTGGSVSTLTIQRTQQEDSAVYLCASSLRGTALYNSPLHFGNGTRLTVT.